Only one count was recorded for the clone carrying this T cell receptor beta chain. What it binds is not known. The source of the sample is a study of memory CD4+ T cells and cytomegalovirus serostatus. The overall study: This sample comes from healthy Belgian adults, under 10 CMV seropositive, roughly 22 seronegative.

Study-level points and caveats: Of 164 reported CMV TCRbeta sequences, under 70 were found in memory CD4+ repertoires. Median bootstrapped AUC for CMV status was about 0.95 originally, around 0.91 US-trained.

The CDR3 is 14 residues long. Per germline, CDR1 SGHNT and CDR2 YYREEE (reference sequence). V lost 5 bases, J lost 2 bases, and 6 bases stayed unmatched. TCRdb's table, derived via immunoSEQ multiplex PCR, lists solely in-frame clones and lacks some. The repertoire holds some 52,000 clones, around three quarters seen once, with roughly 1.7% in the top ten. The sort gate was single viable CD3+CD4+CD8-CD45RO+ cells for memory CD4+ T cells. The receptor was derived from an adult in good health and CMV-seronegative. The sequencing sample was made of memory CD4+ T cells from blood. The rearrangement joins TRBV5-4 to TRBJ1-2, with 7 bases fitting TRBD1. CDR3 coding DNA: TGTGCCAGCAGTTCAGGGGGGTCGAACTATGGCTACACCTTC. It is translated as CASSSGGSNYGYTF.